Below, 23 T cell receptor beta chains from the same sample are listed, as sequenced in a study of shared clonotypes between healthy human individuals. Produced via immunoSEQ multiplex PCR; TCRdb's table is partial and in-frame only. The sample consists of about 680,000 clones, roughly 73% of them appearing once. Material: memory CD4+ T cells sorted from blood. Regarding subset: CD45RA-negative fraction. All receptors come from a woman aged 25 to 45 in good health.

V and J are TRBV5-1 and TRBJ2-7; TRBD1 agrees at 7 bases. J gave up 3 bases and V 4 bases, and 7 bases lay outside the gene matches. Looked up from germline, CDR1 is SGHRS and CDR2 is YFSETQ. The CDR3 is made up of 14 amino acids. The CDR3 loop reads CASSTTGISYEQYF. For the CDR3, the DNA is TGCGCCAGCAGCACGACAGGGATAAGCTACGAGCAGTACTTC.

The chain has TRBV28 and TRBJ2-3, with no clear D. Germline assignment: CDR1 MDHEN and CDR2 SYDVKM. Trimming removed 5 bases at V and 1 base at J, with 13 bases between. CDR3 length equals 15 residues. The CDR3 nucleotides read TGTGCCAGCAGTACTCAGGACCACGGCACAGATACGCAGTATTTT. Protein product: CASSTQDHGTDTQYF.

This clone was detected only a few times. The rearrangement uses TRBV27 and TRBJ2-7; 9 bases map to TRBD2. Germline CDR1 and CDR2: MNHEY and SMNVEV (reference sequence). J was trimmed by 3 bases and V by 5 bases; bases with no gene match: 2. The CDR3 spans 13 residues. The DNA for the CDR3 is TGTGCCAGCAGTCCTAGCGGGGTCTACGAGCAGTACTTC. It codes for CASSPSGVYEQYF.

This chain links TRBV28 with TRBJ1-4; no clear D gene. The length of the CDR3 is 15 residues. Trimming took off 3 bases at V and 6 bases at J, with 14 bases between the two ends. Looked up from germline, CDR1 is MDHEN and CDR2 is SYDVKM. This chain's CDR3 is CASSFGITDDEKLFF. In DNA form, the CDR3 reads TGTGCCAGCAGTTTCGGCATTACAGACGATGAAAAACTGTTTTTT. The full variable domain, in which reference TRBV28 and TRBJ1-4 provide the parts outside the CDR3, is DVKVTQSSRYLVKRTGEKVFLECVQDMDHENMFWYRQDPGLGLRLIYFSYDVKMKEKGDIPEGYSVSREKKERFSLILESASTNQTSMYLCASSFGITDDEKLFFGSGTQLSVL.

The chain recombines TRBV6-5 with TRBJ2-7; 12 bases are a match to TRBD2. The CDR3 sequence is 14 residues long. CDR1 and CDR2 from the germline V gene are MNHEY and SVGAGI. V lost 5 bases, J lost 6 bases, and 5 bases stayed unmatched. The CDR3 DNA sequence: TGTGCCAGCAGTGCACTAGCGGGAGGCAGCGAGCAGTACTTC. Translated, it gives CASSALAGGSEQYF.

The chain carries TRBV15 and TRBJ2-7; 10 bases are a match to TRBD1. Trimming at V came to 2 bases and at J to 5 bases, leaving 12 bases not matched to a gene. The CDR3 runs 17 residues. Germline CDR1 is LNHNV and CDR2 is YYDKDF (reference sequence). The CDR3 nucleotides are TGTGCCACCAGCAGAAGATCCGGGACAGGGGCTCGGGACGAGCAGTACTTC. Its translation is CATSRRSGTGARDEQYF.

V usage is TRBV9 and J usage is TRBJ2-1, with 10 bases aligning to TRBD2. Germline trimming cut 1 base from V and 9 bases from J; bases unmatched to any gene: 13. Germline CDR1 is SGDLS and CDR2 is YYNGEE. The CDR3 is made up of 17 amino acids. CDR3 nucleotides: TGTGCCAGCAGCGTAAGGGGGTCTAGCGGGAGTTTCGGTGAGCAGTTCTTC. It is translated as CASSVRGSSGSFGEQFF.

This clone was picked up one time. CDR3 residues: CASSFTGREAFF. The CDR3 DNA follows: TGTGCCAGCAGCTTTACAGGACGGGAGGCTTTCTTT. The chain has TRBV7-2 and TRBJ1-1, with D tentatively TRBD1 (5 bases). V was clipped by 3 bases and J by 11 bases, with 13 bases between them. Per the germline V gene, CDR1 is SGHTA and CDR2 is FQGNSA. The CDR3 has 12 residues.

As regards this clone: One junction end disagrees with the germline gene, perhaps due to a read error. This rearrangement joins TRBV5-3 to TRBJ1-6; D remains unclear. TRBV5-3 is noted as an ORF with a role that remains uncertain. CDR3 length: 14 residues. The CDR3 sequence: CASSLASANSPLHF. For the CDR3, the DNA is TGTGCCAGCAGCTTGGCGTCAGCTAATTCACCCCTCCACTTT.

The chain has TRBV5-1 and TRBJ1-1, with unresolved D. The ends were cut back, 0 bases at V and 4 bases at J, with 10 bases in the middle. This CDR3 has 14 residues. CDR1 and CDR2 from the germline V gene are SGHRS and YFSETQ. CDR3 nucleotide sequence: TGCGCCAGCAGCTTGGCCACAGAGGGCACTGAAGCTTTCTTT. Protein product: CASSLATEGTEAFF.

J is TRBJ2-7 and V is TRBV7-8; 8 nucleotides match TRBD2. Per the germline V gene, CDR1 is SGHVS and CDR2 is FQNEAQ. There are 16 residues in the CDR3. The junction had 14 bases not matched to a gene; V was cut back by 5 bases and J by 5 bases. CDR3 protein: CASSRPPTSGRNEQYF. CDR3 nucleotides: TGTGCCAGCAGCAGACCCCCCACTAGCGGCCGAAACGAGCAGTACTTC.

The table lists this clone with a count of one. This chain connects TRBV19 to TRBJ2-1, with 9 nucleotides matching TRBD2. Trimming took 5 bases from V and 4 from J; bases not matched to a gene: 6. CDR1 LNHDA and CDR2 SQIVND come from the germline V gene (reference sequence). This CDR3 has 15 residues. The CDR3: CASSDSGRSYNEQFF. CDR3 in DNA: TGTGCCAGTAGTGACAGCGGGAGGTCTTACAATGAGCAGTTCTTC.

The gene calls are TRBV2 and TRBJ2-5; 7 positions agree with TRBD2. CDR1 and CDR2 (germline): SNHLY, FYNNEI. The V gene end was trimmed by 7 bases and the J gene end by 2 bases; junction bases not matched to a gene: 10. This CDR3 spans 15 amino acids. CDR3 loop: CASNPLAAVQETQYF. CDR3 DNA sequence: TGTGCCAGCAACCCCCTAGCGGCTGTGCAAGAGACCCAGTACTTC. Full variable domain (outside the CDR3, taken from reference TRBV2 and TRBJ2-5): EPEVTQTPSHQVTQMGQEVILRCVPISNHLYFYWYRQILGQKVEFLVSFYNNEISEKSEIFDDQFSVERPDGSNFTLKIRSTKLEDSAMYFCASNPLAAVQETQYFGPGTRLLVL.

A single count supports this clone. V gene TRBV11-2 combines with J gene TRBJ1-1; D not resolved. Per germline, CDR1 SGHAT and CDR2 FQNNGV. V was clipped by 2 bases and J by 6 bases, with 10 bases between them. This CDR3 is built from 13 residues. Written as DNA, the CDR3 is TGTGCCAGCAGCTTAAGCAAACAGCCTGAAGCTTTCTTT. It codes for CASSLSKQPEAFF. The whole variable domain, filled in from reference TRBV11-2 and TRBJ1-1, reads EAGVAQSPRYKIIEKRQSVAFWCNPISGHATLYWYQQILGQGPKLLIQFQNNGVVDDSQLPKDRFSAERLKGVDSTLKIQPAKLEDSAVYLCASSLSKQPEAFFGQGTRLTVV.

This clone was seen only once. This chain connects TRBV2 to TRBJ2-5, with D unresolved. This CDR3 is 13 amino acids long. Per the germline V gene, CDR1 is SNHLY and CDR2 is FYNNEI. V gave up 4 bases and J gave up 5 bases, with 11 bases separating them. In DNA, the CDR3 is TGTGCCAGCAGTGTGGGCAGCCAGGAGACCCAGTACTTC. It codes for CASSVGSQETQYF.

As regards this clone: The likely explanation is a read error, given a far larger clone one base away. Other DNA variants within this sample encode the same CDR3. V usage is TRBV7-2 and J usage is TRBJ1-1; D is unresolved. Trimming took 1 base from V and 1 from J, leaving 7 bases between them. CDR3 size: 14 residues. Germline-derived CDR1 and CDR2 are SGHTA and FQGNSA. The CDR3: CASSLVAGNTEAFF. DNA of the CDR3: TGTGCCAGCAGCTTAGTCGCAGGGAACACTGAAGCTTTCTTT. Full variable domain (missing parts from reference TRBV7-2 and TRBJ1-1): GAGVSQSPSNKVTEKGKDVELRCDPISGHTALYWYRQSLGQGLEFLIYFQGNSAPDKSGLPSDRFSAERTGGSVSTLTIQRTQQEDSAVYLCASSLVAGNTEAFFGQGTRLTVV.

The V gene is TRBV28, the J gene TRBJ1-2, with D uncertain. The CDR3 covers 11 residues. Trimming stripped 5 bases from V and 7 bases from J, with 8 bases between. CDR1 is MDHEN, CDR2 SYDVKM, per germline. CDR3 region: CASSRKGGYTF. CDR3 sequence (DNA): TGTGCCAGCAGTCGTAAGGGTGGCTACACCTTC.

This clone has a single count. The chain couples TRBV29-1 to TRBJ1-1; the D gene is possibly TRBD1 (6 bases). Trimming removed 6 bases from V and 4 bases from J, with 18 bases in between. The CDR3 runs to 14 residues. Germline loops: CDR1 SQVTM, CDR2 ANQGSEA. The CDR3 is CSVFQGSAGTEAFF. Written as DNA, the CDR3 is TGCAGCGTCTTCCAGGGGAGTGCGGGCACTGAAGCTTTCTTT.

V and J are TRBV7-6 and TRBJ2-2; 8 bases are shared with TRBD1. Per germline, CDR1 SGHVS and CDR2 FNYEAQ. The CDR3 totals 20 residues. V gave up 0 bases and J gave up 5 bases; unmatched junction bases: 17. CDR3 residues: CASSLAGPQFSQGATGELFF. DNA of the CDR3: TGTGCCAGCAGCTTAGCGGGGCCTCAGTTTTCCCAGGGGGCGACCGGGGAGCTGTTTTTT.

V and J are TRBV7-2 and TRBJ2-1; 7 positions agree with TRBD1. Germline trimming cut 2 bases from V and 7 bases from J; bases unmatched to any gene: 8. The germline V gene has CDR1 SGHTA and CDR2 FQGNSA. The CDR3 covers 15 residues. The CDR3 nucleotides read TGTGCCAGCAGCTTAAGGGGGCCAGGGAGTAATGAGCAGTTCTTC. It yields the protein CASSLRGPGSNEQFF.

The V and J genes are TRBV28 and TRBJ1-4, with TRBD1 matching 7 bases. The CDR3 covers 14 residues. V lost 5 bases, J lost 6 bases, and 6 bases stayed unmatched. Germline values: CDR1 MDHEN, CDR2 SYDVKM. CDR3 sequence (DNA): TGTGCCAGCAGTCGCCGACAGGGTTATGAAAAACTGTTTTTT. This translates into CASSRRQGYEKLFF. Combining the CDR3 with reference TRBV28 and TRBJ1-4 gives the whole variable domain DVKVTQSSRYLVKRTGEKVFLECVQDMDHENMFWYRQDPGLGLRLIYFSYDVKMKEKGDIPEGYSVSREKKERFSLILESASTNQTSMYLCASSRRQGYEKLFFGSGTQLSVL.

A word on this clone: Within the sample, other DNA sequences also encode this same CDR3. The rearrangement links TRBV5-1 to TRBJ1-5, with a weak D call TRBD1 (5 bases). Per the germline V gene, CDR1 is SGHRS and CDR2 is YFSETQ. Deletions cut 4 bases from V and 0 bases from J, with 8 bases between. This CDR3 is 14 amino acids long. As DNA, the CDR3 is TGCGCCAGCAGCCCGGGGGATAGCAATCAGCCCCAGCATTTT. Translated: CASSPGDSNQPQHF.

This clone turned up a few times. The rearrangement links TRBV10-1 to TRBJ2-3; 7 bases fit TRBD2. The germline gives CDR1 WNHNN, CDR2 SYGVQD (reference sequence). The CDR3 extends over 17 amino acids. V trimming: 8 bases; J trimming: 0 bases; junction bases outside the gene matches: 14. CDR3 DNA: TGCGCCAGCGGAGAGGGCCCAGCGGGATTTAGCACAGATACGCAGTATTTT. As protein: CASGEGPAGFSTDTQYF.